These T cell receptor beta chains were read from a single sample in a study of T cells in Graves' hyperthyroidism and ophthalmopathy. TCRdb redid the calling of the multiplex PCR reads with MiXCR, one entry per CDR3 protein. Counted here are 250,000 to 400,000 distinct CDR3 sequences, around 13% occurring once; the ten biggest clones make up roughly 35%. Sequenced input: blood. The receptors here all came from a woman aged 40 to 50 with Graves' ophthalmopathy. The CDR3 runs from the conserved cysteine through the conserved F or W. The D gene is left open where the match is weak. Size tells how often a clone was seen (once, few, many) or the class of an expanded clone, and some rows leave it out.

V gene	D gene	clone size	J gene	CDR3 DNA	CDR3 protein
TRBV20-1	TRBD2	many	TRBJ2-1	TGCAGTGCGTGTCTAGCGGAAGTAACTGCCAATGAGCAGTTCTTC	CSACLAEVTANEQFF
TRBV7-9	.	many	TRBJ1-2	TGTGCCAGCTCCTGGACAAACTATGGCTACACCTTC	CASSWTNYGYTF
TRBV12-3/TRBV12-4	.	many	TRBJ2-2	TGTGCCAGCAGTTTAGGGGCCGGGGAGCTGTTTTTT	CASSLGAGELFF
TRBV9	.	.	TRBJ2-3	TGTGCCAGCAGCGTACATCATTCGGATACGCAGTATTTT	CASSVHHSDTQYF
TRBV5-1	.	many	TRBJ2-7	TGCGCCAGCAGCGCCTCCGGGACCTCGCCCTACGAGCAGTACTTC	CASSASGTSPYEQYF
TRBV19	.	.	TRBJ1-1	TGTGCCAGTAGTGTAACGGGGGCTGAAGCTTTCTTT	CASSVTGAEAFF
TRBV28	.	many	TRBJ2-3	TGTGCCAGCAGTTTAAAGGACACAGATACGCAGTATTTT	CASSLKDTDTQYF
TRBV20-1	.	.	TRBJ2-2	TGCAGTGCTAGTTTTCCCGGGAGGAACACCGGGGAGCTGTTTTTT	CSASFPGRNTGELFF
TRBV3-1	.	.	TRBJ2-5	TGTGCCAGCAGCCCGTCCCTAGGGGAAAACCGGTACTTC	CASSPSLGENRYF
TRBV20-1	.	.	TRBJ2-7	TGCAGTGCTAGTCCAGGGGCCATCTCCTACGAGCAGTACTTC	CSASPGAISYEQYF
TRBV10-3	.	many	TRBJ2-1	TGTGCCATCAGTGAGTCGGGGGCCAGGTACAATGAGCAGTTCTTC	CAISESGARYNEQFF
TRBV29-1	.	.	TRBJ2-3	TGCAGCGTCAGACTTACTAGCACAGATACGCAGTATTTT	CSVRLTSTDTQYF
TRBV7-8	TRBD2	.	TRBJ2-7	TGTGCCAGCAGCTTCAGCGGGGGGGCTCGCGAGCAGTACTTC	CASSFSGGAREQYF
TRBV20-1	.	many	TRBJ2-1	TGCAGTGCTAGAGATTTGGACCAGGATGAGCAGTTCTTC	CSARDLDQDEQFF
TRBV5-4	.	once	TRBJ1-5	TGTGCCAGCAGCTTGTGGGGGGTACAGCCCCAGCATTTT	CASSLWGVQPQHF
TRBV3-1	.	many	TRBJ1-2	TGTGCCAGCAGCCAAGAGCATGATGGCTACACCTTC	CASSQEHDGYTF
TRBV12-3/TRBV12-4	TRBD1	many	TRBJ1-5	TGTGCCAGCAGTTTCTCCCCGGGACAGGGTAGCCTTCAGCCCCAGCATTTT	CASSFSPGQGSLQPQHF
TRBV6-1	.	few	TRBJ1-6	TGTGCCAGCAGTCCCGGGTTGGACCGGGGTGACTCACCCCTCCACTTT	CASSPGLDRGDSPLHF
TRBV18	.	many	TRBJ2-7	TGTGCCAGCTCACCTCGGCAGTCCTACGAGCAGTACTTC	CASSPRQSYEQYF
TRBV5-5	.	few	TRBJ1-5	TGTGCCAGCAGCTTGCCTCATCAGCCCCAGCATTTT	CASSLPHQPQHF
TRBV2	TRBD1	few	TRBJ1-3	TGTGCCAGCGACGGGAGGGGGCTACGGACTGGAAACACCATATATTTT	CASDGRGLRTGNTIYF
TRBV6-1	.	many	TRBJ1-4	TGTGCCAGCAGTTCCGTTCTCAGGGGTAATGAAAAACTGTTTTTT	CASSSVLRGNEKLFF
TRBV6-2/TRBV6-3	TRBD2	few	TRBJ2-3	TGTGCCGTATGGAGGGTAGCGGGGCTCACAGATACGCAGTATTTT	CAVWRVAGLTDTQYF
TRBV12-3/TRBV12-4	.	.	TRBJ2-6	TGTGCCAGCAGTTTAGGGGTCGACCGTCGCTCTGGGGCCAACGTCCTGACTTTC	CASSLGVDRRSGANVLTF
TRBV7-2	.	many	TRBJ2-5	TGTGCCAGCAGCTTAGGGGTCCACGAGGAGACCCAGTACTTC	CASSLGVHEETQYF
TRBV29-1	TRBD2	.	TRBJ2-5	TGCAGCATCACTAGCGGGAGGTTTCGCAGACAAGAGACCCAGTACTTC	CSITSGRFRRQETQYF
TRBV6-1	TRBD1	.	TRBJ2-2	TGTGCCAGCGGGGGACAGGGGGCGCCCGGGGAGCTGTTTTTT	CASGGQGAPGELFF
TRBV6-1	.	many	TRBJ1-2	TGTGCCAGCAGTGAAGCGCGCAGGCTAGGCTACACCTTC	CASSEARRLGYTF
TRBV3-1	.	many	TRBJ1-1	TGTGCCAGCAGCCCGTCCGCCGGGGGCAGCACTGAAGCTTTCTTT	CASSPSAGGSTEAFF
TRBV29-1	TRBD1	.	TRBJ1-2	TGCAGCGTTGGACAGGGCAGGTATGGCTACACCTTC	CSVGQGRYGYTF
TRBV4-1	.	.	TRBJ1-3	TGCGCCAGCACCCCACATACTTTTGGAAACACCATATATTTT	CASTPHTFGNTIYF
TRBV15	.	.	TRBJ1-5	TGTGCCACCAGCAGAGCAGGTTTTTCCCAGGATCAGCCCCAGCATTTT	CATSRAGFSQDQPQHF
TRBV15	.	.	TRBJ1-2	TGTGCCACCAGCCAAGGAGGGGGGGGGGGGTTGAACTATGGCTACACCTTC	CATSQGGGGGLNYGYTF
TRBV25-1	.	.	TRBJ2-3	TGTGCCAGCACTCCGCGGGGGCGGGGAGGAGATACGCAGTATTTT	CASTPRGRGGDTQYF
TRBV10-3	.	.	TRBJ1-2	TGTGCCATCAGTGAGTCGAGGTTCTATGGCTACACCTTC	CAISESRFYGYTF
TRBV2	TRBD1	many	TRBJ2-5	TGTGCCAGCAAAGTTGGGACAGCCCAAGAGACCCAGTACTTC	CASKVGTAQETQYF
TRBV4-1	.	.	TRBJ1-2	TGCGCCAGCAGCCAATCGGCGGGGTCATGGTATGGCTACACCTTC	CASSQSAGSWYGYTF
TRBV7-6	.	many	TRBJ2-3	TGTGCCAGCAGCTTATCCCTCGGGGGGCCAGATACGCAGTATTTT	CASSLSLGGPDTQYF
TRBV20-1	.	many	TRBJ1-6	TGCAGTGCTAGAGCACCGGATGTACCCCTCCACTTT	CSARAPDVPLHF
TRBV19	.	many	TRBJ2-2	TGTGCCAGTTCTGTGGGCAGGAGCACCGGGGAGCTGTTTTTT	CASSVGRSTGELFF
TRBV10-3	.	many	TRBJ2-3	TGTGCCATCAGTGATGGGATTTCAGATACGCAGTATTTT	CAISDGISDTQYF
TRBV11-2	.	many	TRBJ1-1	TGTGCCAGCAGCTTAGTCCTCAGGGATCCTTTGAACACTGAAGCTTTCTTT	CASSLVLRDPLNTEAFF
TRBV5-6	.	many	TRBJ2-7	TGTGCCAGCAGCTTCGTTGGGGCCCCCTACGAGCAGTACTTC	CASSFVGAPYEQYF
TRBV2	.	many	TRBJ1-6	TGTGCCAGCAGTGAACAACAGGGTAATAATTCACCCCTCCACTTT	CASSEQQGNNSPLHF
TRBV19	TRBD2	many	TRBJ2-1	TGTGCCAGTGGGACTAGCGGGAGTCTCTCCTACAATGAGCAGTTCTTC	CASGTSGSLSYNEQFF
TRBV12-3/TRBV12-4	TRBD2	many	TRBJ2-1	TGTGCCAGCAGTTTAGGGGGACTAGCGGGAGATGATGAGCAGTTCTTC	CASSLGGLAGDDEQFF
TRBV11-2	.	few	TRBJ2-1	TGTGCCAGCAGCTCATCAATTAGCTCCTACAATGAGCAGTTCTTC	CASSSSISSYNEQFF
TRBV6-4	TRBD1	few	TRBJ1-5	TGTGCCAGCAGTGAGCAGGGGGCGAACCAGCCCCAGCATTTT	CASSEQGANQPQHF
TRBV12-3/TRBV12-4	.	many	TRBJ2-5	TGTGCCAGCAGTTTCTCTGGTGTGGCAGGGAGAGAGACCCAGTACTTC	CASSFSGVAGRETQYF